This is a list of T cell receptor beta chains from one sample in a study of Ad26.COV2.S vaccination and SARS-CoV-2 variants. The method was immunoSEQ multiplex PCR; TCRdb's version includes in-frame clones alone and lacks a portion of them. The data hold around 340,000 clones, with 70% to 90% observed a single time. Sequenced material: peripheral blood, taken in a trial of Ad26.COV2.S vaccine versus placebo. These receptors came from a person aged 18 to 65 who received the Ad26.COV2.S COVID-19 vaccine or a placebo. Both conserved end residues are part of each CDR3. D genes are given only for firm matches. The size field is filled for only some rows; it gives once, few, many or a size class.

J,V,D,size,CDR3
TRBJ1-5,TRBV5-1,NA,NA,CASTPGVGSNQPQHF
TRBJ2-3,TRBV3-1/TRBV3-2,NA,NA,CASSRRDSDTQYF
TRBJ1-2,TRBV4-2,NA,few,CASSQDPGRGGYTF
TRBJ2-3,TRBV6-2/TRBV6-3,TRBD2,NA,CASTPGLAGVTDTQYF
TRBJ2-3,TRBV4-1,NA,NA,CASSQVRADTQYF
TRBJ2-5,TRBV11-3,NA,NA,CASSPDSGQETQYF
TRBJ2-5,TRBV7-9,TRBD2,NA,CASSLISGETETQYF
TRBJ2-1,TRBV5-8,TRBD2,NA,CASSSGLAGTEQFF
TRBJ1-5,TRBV28,NA,NA,CASSTGSQPQHF
TRBJ2-2,TRBV5-1,NA,NA,CASRGVAANTGELFF
TRBJ1-2,TRBV6-6,NA,NA,CASSPLGRQYTF
TRBJ2-2,TRBV14,NA,once,CASSQSGTPGELFF
TRBJ1-1,TRBV7-3,NA,NA,CASSPNPGNTEAFF
TRBJ2-7,TRBV28,NA,NA,CASSLDQGSASYEQYF
TRBJ2-3,TRBV11-3,TRBD2,once,CASSSGLAGGSDTQYF
TRBJ2-7,TRBV28,NA,NA,CASSLASSYEQYF
TRBJ1-2,TRBV19,NA,NA,CASRTLGGMEYGYTF
TRBJ2-7,TRBV7-9,NA,NA,CASSLDTYEQYF
TRBJ1-4,TRBV5-1,NA,NA,CASSSSNPRVEKLFF
TRBJ1-2,TRBV19,TRBD1,few,CAQGGQGNYGYTF
TRBJ1-1,TRBV7-8,TRBD1,NA,CASSLRTGGSTEAFF
TRBJ2-7,TRBV11-2,NA,NA,CASSQYRSSYEQYF
TRBJ2-7,TRBV27,TRBD2,NA,CASSFSGGAVEQYF
TRBJ2-7,TRBV27,TRBD1,NA,CATREGQLDEQYF
TRBJ1-2,TRBV7-2,TRBD1,NA,CASARQGANGYTF
TRBJ1-1,TRBV6-2/TRBV6-3,NA,once,CASSYRPWNTEAFF
TRBJ2-1,TRBV2,TRBD1,NA,CASSDYRGQAGRLEFF
TRBJ1-2,TRBV3-1/TRBV3-2,NA,NA,CASSQEQVTTGGYTF
TRBJ2-7,TRBV11-2,TRBD1,NA,CASSPGQEAYEQYF
TRBJ1-1,TRBV29-1,NA,NA,CSVWENTAEAFF
TRBJ2-1,TRBV9,NA,once,CASSSDGGYEQFF
TRBJ2-1,TRBV4-2,NA,NA,CASSQEGLAEQFF
TRBJ1-2,TRBV28,NA,NA,CASTGLWYGYTF
TRBJ1-1,TRBV6-2/TRBV6-3,NA,NA,CASSLAQGPEAFF
TRBJ1-1,TRBV6-4,NA,NA,CASSDIPGSEAFF
TRBJ1-3,TRBV7-6,NA,NA,CASSPPVGPPGNTIYF
TRBJ1-2,TRBV28,TRBD1,once,CASSQGQNYGYTF
TRBJ2-3,TRBV27,TRBD2,NA,CASSLRTSGFTDTQYF
TRBJ1-6,TRBV4-3,NA,NA,CASSQDTDSPLHF
TRBJ2-1,TRBV25-1,TRBD2,once,CASSRSGGSYNEQFF
TRBJ1-6,TRBV6-6,NA,NA,CASRQAGDNSPLHF
TRBJ2-7,TRBV4-1,NA,NA,CASSRGGRYEQYF
TRBJ2-1,TRBV27,TRBD1,NA,CASSRTGMSSYNEQFF
TRBJ1-4,TRBV4-2,NA,NA,CASSQPQDLNEKLFF
TRBJ2-1,TRBV11-1,TRBD2,NA,CASSGSGRHNEQFF
TRBJ1-1,TRBV30,NA,once,CAWISSEAFF
TRBJ2-1,TRBV6-2/TRBV6-3,TRBD2,NA,CASSYEAGGELNEQFF
TRBJ2-5,TRBV24-1,NA,NA,CATSESGTQEETQYF
TRBJ2-7,TRBV7-8,NA,NA,CASSLRARSSSYEQYF
TRBJ1-3,TRBV19,NA,NA,CASSPGRASGNTIYF
TRBJ2-3,TRBV7-6,NA,NA,CASTPFGGTDTQYF
TRBJ2-7,TRBV6-6,NA,NA,CASSPLWGEQYF
TRBJ1-1,TRBV30,NA,NA,CAWSAQDNTEAFF
TRBJ2-1,TRBV27,NA,NA,CASTERGLYNEQFF